This T cell receptor (beta chain) comes out of a study of cytomegalovirus exposure and HLA in healthy donors. Study-level results: A later analysis found first-cohort TCR clusters tended to co-occur in the 110 or so validation repertoires.

This clone was found once. Its antigen remains unidentified. Germline CDR1 reads MGHDK; CDR2 reads SYGVNS. Trimming shortened V by 10 bases and J by 1 base, and 10 bases separated the two germline ends. CDR3 length equals 13 residues. Sequenced by immunoSEQ multiplex PCR; TCRdb stores in-frame clones only, minus some. The sample gives approximately 160,000 clones, 85% to 90% of which show up once; 2.5% to 4% is in the top ten. The sequenced material came from PBMCs. The chain employs TRBV25-1 and TRBJ2-2, with D perhaps matching TRBD2 (6 bases). The receptor's source is a woman aged 18-29 years in good health and CMV-seropositive. The CDR3 coding sequence is TGTGCCACCCTAGCGCAGAACACCGGGGAGCTGTTTTTT. This translates into CATLAQNTGELFF.